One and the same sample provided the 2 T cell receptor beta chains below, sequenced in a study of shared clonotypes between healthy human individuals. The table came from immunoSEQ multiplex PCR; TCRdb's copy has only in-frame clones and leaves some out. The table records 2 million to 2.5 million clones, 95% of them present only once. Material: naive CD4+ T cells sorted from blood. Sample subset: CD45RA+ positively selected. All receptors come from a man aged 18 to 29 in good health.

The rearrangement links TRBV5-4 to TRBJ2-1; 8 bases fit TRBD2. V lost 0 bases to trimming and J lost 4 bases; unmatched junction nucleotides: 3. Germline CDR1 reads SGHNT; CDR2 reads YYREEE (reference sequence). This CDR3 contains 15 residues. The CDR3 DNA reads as TGTGCCAGCAGCTTGGACGGGGGGGCATACAATGAGCAGTTCTTC. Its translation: CASSLDGGAYNEQFF. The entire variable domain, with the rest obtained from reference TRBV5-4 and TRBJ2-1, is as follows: ETGVTQSPTHLIKTRGQQVTLRCSSQSGHNTVSWYQQALGQGPQFIFQYYREEENGRGNFPPRFSGLQFPNYSSELNVNALELDDSALYLCASSLDGGAYNEQFFGPGTRLTVL.

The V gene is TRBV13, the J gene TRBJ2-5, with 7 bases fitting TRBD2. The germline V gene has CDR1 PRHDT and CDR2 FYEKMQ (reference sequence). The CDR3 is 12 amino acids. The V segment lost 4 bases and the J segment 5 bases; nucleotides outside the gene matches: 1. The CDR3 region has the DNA TGTGCCAGCAGCTGGGGAGGGGAGACCCAGTACTTC. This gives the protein CASSWGGETQYF.